This TCR beta chain emerged from a study of OX40 agonist ivuxolimab in advanced cancers. The CDR3 sequence is 13 residues long. Trimming pared 5 bases from V and 3 bases from J, leaving 10 bases between. CDR1 is MNHEY and CDR2 is SMNVEV in the germline V gene (reference sequence). Clones were read by immunoSEQ multiplex PCR, and TCRdb kept only the in-frame ones, dropping some. Here the sample spans about 50,000 clones, around four fifths being singletons. J is TRBJ1-1 and V is TRBV27, with a possible D match to TRBD1 (6 bases). The sequence derives from an adult with an advanced solid tumor such as melanoma, head and neck, liver or kidney cancer. This specimen consisted of CD4+ or CD8+ T cells sorted from blood, obtained in a trial of the OX40 agonist ivuxolimab. Here the CDR3 reads CASSRDTYTEAFF. DNA of the CDR3: TGTGCCAGCAGTAGGGACACTTACACTGAAGCTTTCTTT.